One and the same sample provided the 17 T cell receptor beta chains below, sequenced in a study of Graves' ophthalmopathy and Graves' hyperthyroidism. Amplified material comprised TCR beta CDR3 regions derived from RNA transcripts. Second-round multiplex PCR followed a first-round RT-PCR using HTBI primers. TCRdb ran MiXCR on the multiplex PCR reads and lists one entry per CDR3 protein. The sample comprises 500,000 to 800,000 distinct CDR3 sequences, about two fifths of which are singletons, and 3% to 3.5% rests with the top ten. Sequencing was performed on peripheral blood. These receptors were taken from an adult man with Graves' ophthalmopathy.

The CDR3 spells CATQRQGAIGNTIYF. For the CDR3, the DNA is TGTGCCACACAAAGACAGGGGGCCATTGGAAACACCATATATTTT. V gene TRBV10-3 combines with J gene TRBJ1-3, with 10 bases fitting TRBD1. This CDR3 comprises 15 residues. Unmatched junction bases numbered 9, after V lost 10 bases and J lost 3 bases. Looked up from germline, CDR1 is ENHRY and CDR2 is SYGVKD.

This clonotype showed up just a few times. At one end, the junction sequence differs from germline, possibly due to a read error. The rearrangement links TRBV10-3 to TRBJ1-2, with 7 bases lining up with TRBD1. The germline gives CDR1 ENHRY, CDR2 SYGVKD. This CDR3 is built from 16 residues. This chain's CDR3 is CASSPARTGPNYGYTF. The CDR3 coding sequence is TGTGCCAGCAGTCCCGCCCGGACAGGACCTAACTATGGCTACACCTTC.

DNA of the CDR3: TGCGCCAGCAGCCCCCGGGACGAGAACACCGGGGAGCTGTTTTTT. Encoded protein: CASSPRDENTGELFF. The J gene is TRBJ2-2, the V gene TRBV10-2; TRBD1 or TRBD2 may be the D gene (5 bases each). Germline CDR1 WSHSY, CDR2 SAAADI. The CDR3 is 15 amino acids. V shed 6 bases and J shed 1 base, with 12 bases lying between them.

This chain links TRBV15 with TRBJ1-6; D remains ambiguous. The germline V gene encodes CDR1 LNHNV and CDR2 YYDKDF (reference sequence). Trimming removed 5 bases at V and 7 bases at J, with 15 bases between. The CDR3 extends over 15 amino acids. DNA for the CDR3: TGTGCCACCAGCGGCAGCTTAGCGCGGAATTCACCCCTCCACTTT. This encodes CATSGSLARNSPLHF.

This clonotype was picked up many times. The rearrangement uses TRBV11-2 and TRBJ2-7; D possibly uses TRBD1 or TRBD2 (7 bases each). V was cut by 4 bases and J by 3 bases, with 16 bases left in between. The CDR3 has 15 amino acids. Germline V gives CDR1 SGHAT, CDR2 FQNNGV. CDR3 sequence: CASSSQGEGCYEQYF. In DNA, the CDR3 is TGTGCCAGCAGCTCCCAGGGGGAGGGGTGCTACGAGCAGTACTTC.

The rearrangement links TRBV25-1 to TRBJ1-1, with 9 bases identical to TRBD1. The CDR3 is made up of 16 amino acids. V gave up 3 bases and J gave up 5 bases; unmatched junction bases: 10. Germline V CDR1 and CDR2: MGHDK, SYGVNS. Here the CDR3 DNA reads TGTGCCAGCAGTGATCCCCTAACAGGGGGCCGGACTGAAGCTTTCTTT. Protein sequence: CASSDPLTGGRTEAFF.

This clonotype was counted at least ten times. The chain joins TRBV4-3 to TRBJ2-5; 8 nucleotides match TRBD2. Looked up from germline, CDR1 is LGHNA and CDR2 is YSLEER. The CDR3 loop spans 15 amino acids. V trimming: 1 base; J trimming: 2 bases; junction bases outside the gene matches: 3. The CDR3 sequence is CASSQGGGRQETQYF. The CDR3 nucleotides are TGCGCCAGCAGCCAAGGTGGCGGGAGGCAAGAGACCCAGTACTTC.

This clonotype was recorded many times. The chain couples TRBV6-5 to TRBJ2-5, with 7 nucleotides matching TRBD2. Germline V CDR1 and CDR2: MNHEY, SVGAGI. This CDR3 has 13 amino acids. The V segment lost 8 bases and the J segment 2 bases; nucleotides outside the gene matches: 5. CDR3 bases: TGTGCCAGCGCCGGGGGGAGACAAGAGACCCAGTACTTC. This encodes CASAGGRQETQYF.

This clonotype was picked up many times. The gene calls are TRBV12-3 or TRBV12-4 and TRBJ1-6; D not resolved. The CDR3 sequence is 14 residues long. V was cut by 5 bases and J by 10 bases, with 15 bases left in between. The CDR3 nucleotides read TGTGCCAGCAGTCCCGGGGTTAGTGGGTCACCCCTCCACTTT. Its translation is CASSPGVSGSPLHF.

This clonotype has a handful of counts. At one end, the junction sequence differs from germline, possibly due to a read error. The chain combines TRBV10-3 with TRBJ1-2; D gene unclear. The CDR3 covers 13 residues. From germline, CDR1 is ENHRY and CDR2 SYGVKD. CDR3 amino acids: CASSLSGLVGYTF. The CDR3 DNA reads as TGTGCCAGCAGTTTATCGGGGTTAGTGGGCTACACCTTC.

This clonotype was seen more than once but under ten times. V and J are TRBV6-5 and TRBJ2-7, with 8 bases fitting TRBD1. The V gene's germline CDR1 is MNHEY and CDR2 SVGAGI. J was trimmed by 4 bases and V by 1 base; bases with no gene match: 6. The length of the CDR3 is 15 residues. The CDR3 spells CASSYLGQARYEQYF. The CDR3 region has the DNA TGTGCCAGCAGTTACTTGGGACAGGCTCGTTACGAGCAGTACTTC.

The chain uses TRBV2 and TRBJ1-2; weak D call: TRBD1 (6 bases). Trimming left V 7 bases short and J 6 bases short, with 15 bases between. Per germline, CDR1 SNHLY and CDR2 FYNNEI. This CDR3 spans 13 amino acids. This chain's CDR3 is CASIGGPPHGYTF. The CDR3 DNA is TGTGCCAGCATCGGGGGGCCGCCGCATGGCTACACCTTC.

The genes are TRBV24-1 and TRBJ2-2; weak D call: TRBD2 (6 bases). With 3 bases removed from V and 7 bases from J, the gap between germline ends came to 14 bases. The CDR3 loop spans 15 amino acids. Germline V gene data show CDR1 as KGHDR and CDR2 as SFDVKD. The CDR3 sequence is CATSDPRETSGELFF. CDR3 sequence (DNA): TGTGCCACCAGTGATCCACGAGAGACTAGCGGGGAGCTGTTTTTT.

This clonotype appeared many times. The chain employs TRBV7-2 and TRBJ1-4; 7 bases are a match to TRBD1. This CDR3 comprises 16 residues. With 1 base clipped from V and 2 bases from J, the junction kept 4 bases outside the gene matches. Germline assignment: CDR1 SGHTA and CDR2 FQGNSA. For the CDR3, the DNA is TGTGCCAGCAGCTTAGGACAGGGTCGTACTAATGAAAAACTGTTTTTT. This sequence encodes CASSLGQGRTNEKLFF. The whole variable domain, remainder taken from reference TRBV7-2 and TRBJ1-4, is GAGVSQSPSNKVTEKGKDVELRCDPISGHTALYWYRQSLGQGLEFLIYFQGNSAPDKSGLPSDRFSAERTGGSVSTLTIQRTQQEDSAVYLCASSLGQGRTNEKLFFGSGTQLSVL.

Details on this clonotype: Sequence at one end of the junction differs from germline and may be a read error. This chain joins TRBV4-1 and TRBJ2-6; the D is unclear. CDR1 and CDR2 from the germline V gene are MGHRA and YSYEKL. There are 16 residues in the CDR3. The CDR3 DNA is TGTGCCAGCAGCCAAGTAGGGCTCTCTGGGGCCAACGTCCTGACTTTC. As protein: CASSQVGLSGANVLTF.

This chain connects TRBV7-2 to TRBJ2-7; weak D call: TRBD1 (5 bases). Trimming pared 0 bases from V and 9 bases from J, leaving 12 bases between. The CDR3 extends over 13 amino acids. Germline V gene sequence: CDR1 SGHTA, CDR2 FQGNSA. CDR3: CASSLASGQGQYF. The CDR3 DNA follows: TGTGCCAGCAGCTTAGCGTCAGGGCAAGGGCAGTACTTC.

This clonotype was recorded many times. CDR3 nucleotide sequence: TGTGCCAGCAGCCCGCGGGACAGGGGGGATGAGACCCAGTACTTC. Protein: CASSPRDRGDETQYF. V is TRBV7-9 and J is TRBJ2-5; 11 bases are shared with TRBD1. The CDR3 spans 15 residues. Germline loops: CDR1 SEHNR, CDR2 FQNEAQ (reference sequence). The ends lost 5 bases at V and 5 bases at J; junction bases unmatched: 7.